In this sample, the clone carrying this T cell receptor beta chain turned up a few times. The data are from a study of T cells in Graves' hyperthyroidism and ophthalmopathy. Looked up from germline, CDR1 is SGHRS and CDR2 is YFSETQ. The V segment lost 2 bases and the J segment 7 bases; nucleotides outside the gene matches: 8. The CDR3 contains 14 residues. Amplified TCR beta CDR3 regions came from RNA transcripts. When the TCR CDR3 underwent first-round RT-PCR, the HTBI primer set was used. TCRdb analysed the multiplex PCR reads with MiXCR anew, one entry per CDR3 protein. Here the sample spans about 400,000 distinct CDR3 sequences, approximately 14% being singletons.

This TCR was sampled from a woman between 18 and 29 years old with Graves' hyperthyroidism. V gene TRBV5-1 combines with J gene TRBJ1-1; 7 bases agree with TRBD1. What was sequenced was blood. DNA for the CDR3: TGCGCCAGCAGCTTCGGTTCGACAGGGCGTGAAGCTTTCTTT. It translates to CASSFGSTGREAFF.